Listed here are 20 T cell receptor beta chains from one sample, sequenced in a study of regulatory T cells in long-lasting Graves disease. As for time point: persistent/refractory GD, antithyroid drugs over 5 years with positive TRAb. Scientists built the TCR library using RNA that was extracted from PBMCs. The authors built TCR beta libraries using iRepertoire HTBI primers and Arm-PCR of CDR3 regions. TCRdb reanalysed the multiplex PCR reads using MiXCR and keeps one entry per CDR3 protein. Of roughly 300,000 distinct CDR3 sequences listed, about 19% are singletons. The sequences come from peripheral blood mononuclear cells (PBMCs), collected when the disease was refractory, from a patient treated with antithyroid drugs. These receptors were taken from a female donor with Graves disease.

Only one count was recorded for this clonotype. With a much larger clone just one base away, this may be a read error. The chain recombines TRBV30 with TRBJ1-6; D not certain. The length of the CDR3 is 11 residues. Germline V gene lookup returns CDR1 GTSNPN and CDR2 SVGIG (reference sequence). The CDR3 spells CAWRYNSLLHF. The CDR3, as DNA: TGTGCCTGGAGATATAATTCACTCCTCCACTTT.

This clonotype was found a few times. This chain uses TRBV14 with TRBJ2-5; the D call may be TRBD1 or TRBD2 (5 bases each). Per germline, CDR1 SGHDN and CDR2 FVKESK. V gave up 1 base and J gave up 2 bases, with 11 bases separating them. The CDR3 is 15 amino acids. Here the CDR3 DNA reads TGTGCCAGCAGCCAAGGCTTCGGGACGCAAGAGACCCAGTACTTC. This encodes CASSQGFGTQETQYF.

This clonotype showed up many times. The J gene is TRBJ2-7, the V gene TRBV12-3 or TRBV12-4; 7 bases line up with TRBD1. Trimming cost V 7 bases and J 5 bases; bases outside gene matches: 11. This CDR3 contains 14 residues. The CDR3 here is CASIRQGYSNEQYF. CDR3 bases: TGTGCCAGCATTCGACAGGGCTATTCTAACGAGCAGTACTTC.

Ten or more counts support this clonotype. This rearrangement joins TRBV6-2 or TRBV6-3 to TRBJ1-5; no reliable D call. There are 14 residues in the CDR3. Germline V gene sequence: CDR1 MNHEY, CDR2 SVGEGT. Trimming stripped 8 bases from V and 1 base from J, with 12 bases between. The CDR3 reads CASGTGKSNQPQHF. CDR3 nucleotides: TGTGCCAGCGGCACCGGGAAAAGCAATCAGCCCCAGCATTTT.

This clonotype has a handful of counts. The chain recombines TRBV20-1 with TRBJ2-7; D is unclear. Germline-derived CDR1 and CDR2 are DFQATT and SNEGSKA (reference sequence). The V end lost 0 bases, the J end lost 3 bases, and 15 bases lay between the germline ends. The CDR3 covers 15 residues. The CDR3 coding sequence is TGCAGTGCTAGAGATCATGTATTGCCAGGCTACGAGCAGTACTTC. The encoded protein is CSARDHVLPGYEQYF.

About this clonotype: The junction differs from germline at one of its ends, possibly a read error. This chain connects TRBV6-1 to TRBJ1-2, with D uncertain. Looked up from germline, CDR1 is MNHNS and CDR2 is SASEGT. The CDR3 runs 10 residues. CDR3 DNA: TGTGCCAGCAATTCCCCCCCAACCTTCTTC. Its protein is CASNSPPTFF.

There are many counts of this clonotype. J is TRBJ2-5 and V is TRBV24-1; 10 bases are a match to TRBD1. With V trimmed by 6 bases and J by 2 bases, 11 bases remained unmatched. This CDR3 is built from 17 residues. CDR1 KGHDR and CDR2 SFDVKD come from the germline V gene. The CDR3 sequence: CATSPGTGVLSQETQYF. The CDR3 DNA sequence: TGTGCCACCAGTCCCGGGACAGGGGTCCTGAGTCAAGAGACCCAGTACTTC.

CDR3 DNA sequence: TGTGCCAGCCAGCTACTGTCGATTCAGGGGAGAACTGAAGCTTTCTTT. Its translation is CASQLLSIQGRTEAFF. The genes are TRBV6-1 and TRBJ1-1; TRBD1 might be the D (6 bases). Trimming took 8 bases from V and 5 from J, leaving 24 bases between them. This CDR3 spans 16 amino acids. CDR1 is MNHNS, CDR2 SASEGT, per germline.

The chain recombines TRBV28 with TRBJ2-2; 8 nucleotides agree with TRBD1. The CDR3 has 15 residues. The J segment lost 7 bases and the V segment lost 6 bases, leaving 10 bases of the junction unmatched. The V gene's germline CDR1 is MDHEN and CDR2 SYDVKM. The chain's CDR3 is CASRLQGALGGELFF. In DNA form, the CDR3 reads TGTGCCAGCAGATTGCAGGGGGCTCTTGGCGGGGAGCTGTTTTTT. The whole variable domain, filled in from reference TRBV28 and TRBJ2-2, reads DVKVTQSSRYLVKRTGEKVFLECVQDMDHENMFWYRQDPGLGLRLIYFSYDVKMKEKGDIPEGYSVSREKKERFSLILESASTNQTSMYLCASRLQGALGGELFFGEGSRLTVL.

The rearrangement links TRBV19 to TRBJ2-3, with D tentatively TRBD2 (5 bases). The length of the CDR3 is 14 residues. V was trimmed by 9 bases and J by 2 bases, leaving 15 bases between them. Germline loops: CDR1 LNHDA, CDR2 SQIVND (reference sequence). The CDR3 nucleotides read TGTGCCAGGACCCTCGAGCGGTTCACAGATACGCAGTATTTT. It yields the protein CARTLERFTDTQYF.

This clonotype came up many times. The chain combines TRBV15 with TRBJ2-7, with D perhaps matching TRBD1 or TRBD2 (7 bases each). The germline V gene has CDR1 LNHNV and CDR2 YYDKDF (reference sequence). This CDR3 comprises 16 residues. Trimming shortened V by 3 bases and J by 4 bases, and 19 bases separated the two germline ends. The CDR3 nucleotides read TGTGCCACCAGCAGCTGGGAGGGGGCGCTTGGTTACGAGCAGTACTTC. Translation gives CATSSWEGALGYEQYF.

The sample holds many counts of this clonotype. The V gene is TRBV3-1, the J gene TRBJ2-7; 7 nucleotides match TRBD2. V lost 3 bases to trimming and J lost 4 bases; unmatched junction nucleotides: 9. Germline values: CDR1 LGHDT, CDR2 YNNKEL (reference sequence). This CDR3 region has 15 residues. The CDR3 protein is CASSQMGREVYEQYF. CDR3 in DNA: TGTGCCAGCAGCCAGATGGGACGGGAGGTTTACGAGCAGTACTTC.

J is TRBJ1-1 and V is TRBV4-2; 9 bases map to TRBD1. V dropped 1 base and J dropped 0; count of bases not matched to a gene: 0. The CDR3 spans 15 residues. The germline gives CDR1 LGHNA, CDR2 YNFKEQ. The CDR3 is CASSQGDRVNTEAFF. As DNA, the CDR3 is TGTGCCAGCAGCCAAGGGGACAGGGTGAACACTGAAGCTTTCTTT.

This CDR3 is CAWSVLPQGVQETQYF. The CDR3, as DNA: TGTGCCTGGAGTGTACTACCACAGGGGGTCCAAGAGACCCAGTACTTC. The chain couples TRBV30 to TRBJ2-5, with 8 bases identical to TRBD1. The CDR3 has 16 amino acids. CDR1 and CDR2 (germline): GTSNPN, SVGIG (reference sequence). The junction had 7 bases not matched to a gene; V was cut back by 0 bases and J by 1 base.

V and J are TRBV20-1 and TRBJ2-2; 9 bases match TRBD1. The CDR3 has 14 amino acids. The germline V gene has CDR1 DFQATT and CDR2 SNEGSKA (reference sequence). Trimming at V came to 5 bases and at J to 1 base, leaving 2 bases not matched to a gene. This chain's CDR3 is CSAWDRENTGELFF. The CDR3 region has the DNA TGCAGTGCTTGGGACAGGGAGAACACCGGGGAGCTGTTTTTT.

This clonotype was recorded many times. This chain links TRBV28 with TRBJ2-7, with 9 nucleotides matching TRBD2. This CDR3 is built from 21 residues. CDR1 MDHEN and CDR2 SYDVKM come from the germline V gene. V was clipped by 6 bases and J by 0 bases; unmatched bases: 24. The CDR3 region is CASRGGGGGLAGTPSSYEQYF. In DNA form, the CDR3 reads TGTGCCAGCAGGGGGGGAGGCGGGGGTCTAGCGGGAACCCCAAGCTCCTACGAGCAGTACTTC.

The CDR3 sequence is CAWNTGHVYEQYF. CDR3 nucleotide sequence: TGTGCCTGGAACACGGGACACGTCTACGAGCAGTACTTC. The genes are TRBV30 and TRBJ2-7; perhaps TRBD1 as D (6 bases). This CDR3 spans 13 amino acids. V lost 4 bases and J lost 3, with 13 bases in between. From germline, CDR1 is GTSNPN and CDR2 SVGIG (reference sequence).

This clonotype was counted at least ten times. The V gene is TRBV2, the J gene TRBJ2-7; 9 bases are shared with TRBD2. There are 17 residues in the CDR3. Germline-derived CDR1 and CDR2 are SNHLY and FYNNEI. Losses at the gene ends were 2 bases for V and 3 bases for J; bases not matched to a gene: 11. CDR3 nucleotides: TGTGCCAGCAGTGAAACGGGACTAGCAGAATCAAGCTACGAGCAGTACTTC. Residues: CASSETGLAESSYEQYF. The whole variable domain, remainder taken from reference TRBV2 and TRBJ2-7, is EPEVTQTPSHQVTQMGQEVILRCVPISNHLYFYWYRQILGQKVEFLVSFYNNEISEKSEIFDDQFSVERPDGSNFTLKIRSTKLEDSAMYFCASSETGLAESSYEQYFGPGTRLTVT.

The chain recombines TRBV5-1 with TRBJ2-7, with TRBD1 matching 8 bases. Germline CDR1 and CDR2: SGHRS and YFSETQ. CDR3 size: 14 residues. The junction had 8 bases not matched to a gene; V was cut back by 5 bases and J by 4 bases. The CDR3 region is CASSISGGGYEQYF. DNA of the CDR3: TGCGCCAGCAGTATCTCAGGGGGCGGGTACGAGCAGTACTTC.

In regard to this clonotype: This sequence may be a read error, since a much larger clone differs from it by one base. The chain combines TRBV20-1 with TRBJ1-6; 9 bases align to TRBD1. In germline, CDR1 is DFQATT, CDR2 SNEGSKA (reference sequence). The V segment lost 3 bases and the J segment 8 bases; nucleotides outside the gene matches: 14. The CDR3 has 17 amino acids. The CDR3: CSARGASTGGADSPLHF. In nucleotides, the CDR3 is TGCAGTGCTAGGGGGGCCTCTACAGGGGGCGCGGATTCACCCCTCCACTTT.